These 9 T cell receptor beta chains came from one sample sequenced in a study of shared clonotypes between healthy human individuals. Generated by immunoSEQ multiplex PCR, the TCRdb table keeps only in-frame clones and is missing some. The sample contains about 530,000 clones, about three quarters of which appear only once. The specimen sequenced was PBMCs. These receptors all come from a woman aged 40 to 50 in good health. Some clones in this sample may be carry-over from other donors' samples.

The genes are TRBV2 and TRBJ2-1; D not resolved. CDR3 length: 12 residues. The germline V and J ends were trimmed by 4 bases and 9 bases, with 10 bases remaining between them. Germline assignment: CDR1 SNHLY and CDR2 FYNNEI. In DNA, the CDR3 is TGTGCCAGCAGTGTCAGTAAGCGTGAGCAGTTCTTC. Protein product: CASSVSKREQFF.

Regarding this clone: The same CDR3 also results from other DNA sequences found in this sample. This chain connects TRBV9 to TRBJ1-1; D call uncertain. Looked up from germline, CDR1 is SGDLS and CDR2 is YYNGEE. This CDR3 has 13 amino acids. With 0 bases removed from V and 4 bases from J, the gap between germline ends came to 7 bases. CDR3 in DNA: TGTGCCAGCAGCGTAGGGACTGGCACTGAAGCTTTCTTT. Protein product: CASSVGTGTEAFF.

A remark on this clone: This likely traces to a read error, being one base from a far larger clone. This sample also contains other DNA sequences that code for the same CDR3. The rearrangement joins TRBV20-1 to TRBJ2-1; no clear D gene. V was shortened by 5 bases and J by 3 bases, with 2 bases between the two germline ends. The CDR3 length is 10 residues. Germline lookup yields CDR1 DFQATT and CDR2 SNEGSKA (reference sequence). CDR3 protein: CSALYNEQFF. The CDR3 DNA sequence: TGCAGTGCTCTCTACAATGAGCAGTTCTTC.

The V call is TRBV19, the J call TRBJ2-7; 7 bases are shared with TRBD1. Trimming at V came to 5 bases and at J to 2 bases, leaving 6 bases not matched to a gene. Per the germline V gene, CDR1 is LNHDA and CDR2 is SQIVND (reference sequence). This CDR3 comprises 14 residues. Written as DNA, the CDR3 is TGTGCCAGTAGTGGGGACAGAAGGGCCTACGAGCAGTACTTC. As protein: CASSGDRRAYEQYF.

The chain recombines TRBV18 with TRBJ2-3, with TRBD1 matching 7 bases. The ends lost 6 bases at V and 3 bases at J; junction bases unmatched: 6. Germline loops: CDR1 KGHSH, CDR2 LQKENI. This CDR3 has 14 residues. The CDR3 here is CASSRQGLTDTQYF. The CDR3 DNA sequence: TGTGCCAGCTCCCGACAGGGCCTAACAGATACGCAGTATTTT.

The gene calls are TRBV15 and TRBJ2-5; 12 bases are a match to TRBD2. The germline gives CDR1 LNHNV, CDR2 YYDKDF (reference sequence). Trimming took 2 bases from V and 5 from J; bases not matched to a gene: 6. The CDR3 contains 16 residues. This chain's CDR3 is CATSRPSGRASETQYF. The CDR3 coding sequence is TGTGCCACCAGCAGACCTAGCGGGAGGGCCTCCGAGACCCAGTACTTC.

This clone has just one count. The rearrangement links TRBV7-8 to TRBJ2-2, with a weak D call TRBD2 (5 bases). V was pared by 2 bases and J by 4 bases, with 5 bases between. Germline V gene lookup returns CDR1 SGHVS and CDR2 FQNEAQ. The CDR3 covers 13 residues. CDR3 in amino acids: CASSLTSTGELFF. The CDR3, as DNA: TGTGCCAGCAGCTTAACTAGCACCGGGGAGCTGTTTTTT.

This clone was seen only a few times. V usage is TRBV5-1 and J usage is TRBJ2-7; TRBD2 matches 10 bases. The CDR3 runs 15 residues. Per the germline V gene, CDR1 is SGHRS and CDR2 is YFSETQ. Trimming cost V 3 bases and J 1 base; bases outside gene matches: 4. For the CDR3, the DNA is TGCGCCAGCAGCTCTAGCGGGAGTCGGTCCTACGAGCAGTACTTC. It encodes CASSSSGSRSYEQYF.

The V call is TRBV28, the J call TRBJ2-2; D is undetermined. The CDR3 covers 8 residues. Germline lookup yields CDR1 MDHEN and CDR2 SYDVKM. The DNA of the CDR3 is TGTGCTGCCGGGGAGCTGTTTTTT. The encoded protein is CAAGELFF.